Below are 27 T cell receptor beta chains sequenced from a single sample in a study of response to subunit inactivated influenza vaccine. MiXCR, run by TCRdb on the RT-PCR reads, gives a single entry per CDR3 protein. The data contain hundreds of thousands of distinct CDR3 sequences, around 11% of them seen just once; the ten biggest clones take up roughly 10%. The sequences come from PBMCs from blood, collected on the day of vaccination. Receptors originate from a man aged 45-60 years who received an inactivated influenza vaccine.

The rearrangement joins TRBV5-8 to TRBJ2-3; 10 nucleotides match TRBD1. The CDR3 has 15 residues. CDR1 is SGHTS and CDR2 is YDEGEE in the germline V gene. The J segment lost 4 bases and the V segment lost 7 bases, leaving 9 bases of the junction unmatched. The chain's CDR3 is CASLVPGQGPDTQYF. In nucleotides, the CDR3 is TGTGCCAGCTTGGTGCCGGGACAGGGGCCAGATACGCAGTATTTT.

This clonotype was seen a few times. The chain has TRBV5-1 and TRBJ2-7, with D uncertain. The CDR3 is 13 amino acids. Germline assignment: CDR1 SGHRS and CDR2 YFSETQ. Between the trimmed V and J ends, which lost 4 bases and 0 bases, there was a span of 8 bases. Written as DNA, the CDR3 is TGCGCCAGCAGCCAAGCCCTCTCCTACGAGCAGTACTTC. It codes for CASSQALSYEQYF.

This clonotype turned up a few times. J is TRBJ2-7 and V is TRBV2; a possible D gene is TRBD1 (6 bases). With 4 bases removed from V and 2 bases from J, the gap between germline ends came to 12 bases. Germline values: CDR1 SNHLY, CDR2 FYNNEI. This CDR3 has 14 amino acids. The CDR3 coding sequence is TGTGCCAGCAGTGGGGCAGGGGCTACCTACGAGCAGTACTTC. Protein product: CASSGAGATYEQYF. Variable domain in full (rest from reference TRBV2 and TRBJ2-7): EPEVTQTPSHQVTQMGQEVILRCVPISNHLYFYWYRQILGQKVEFLVSFYNNEISEKSEIFDDQFSVERPDGSNFTLKIRSTKLEDSAMYFCASSGAGATYEQYFGPGTRLTVT.

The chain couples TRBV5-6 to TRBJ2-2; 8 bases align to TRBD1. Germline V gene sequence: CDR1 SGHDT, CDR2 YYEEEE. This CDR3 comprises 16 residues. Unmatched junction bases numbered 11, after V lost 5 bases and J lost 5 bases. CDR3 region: CASRLTGEDETGELFF. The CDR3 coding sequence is TGTGCCAGCAGATTGACAGGGGAGGACGAGACCGGGGAGCTGTTTTTT.

DNA of the CDR3: TGTGCCAGTAGTTCCAAACATCAGCCCCAGCATTTT. Encoded protein: CASSSKHQPQHF. The rearrangement joins TRBV19 to TRBJ1-5; no clear D gene. Germline CDR1 is LNHDA and CDR2 is SQIVND (reference sequence). This CDR3 contains 12 residues. The germline V and J ends were trimmed by 5 bases and 5 bases, with 7 bases remaining between them.

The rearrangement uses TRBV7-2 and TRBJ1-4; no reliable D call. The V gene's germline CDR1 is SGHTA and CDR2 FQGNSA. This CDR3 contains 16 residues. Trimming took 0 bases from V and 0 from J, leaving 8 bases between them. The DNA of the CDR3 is TGTGCCAGCAGCTTAGCTATGGCAGCAACTAATGAAAAACTGTTTTTT. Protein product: CASSLAMAATNEKLFF.

For the CDR3, the DNA is TGTGCCAGCAGTTTGGCGCGGCCTCCCACCGGGGAGCTGTTTTTT. This encodes CASSLARPPTGELFF. The chain employs TRBV12-3 or TRBV12-4 and TRBJ2-2; D is uncertain. V gave up 3 bases and J gave up 4 bases, with 12 bases separating them. The CDR3 runs 15 residues.

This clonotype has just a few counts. CDR3: CATSGTGGNEQFF. The CDR3 region has the DNA TGTGCCACCAGCGGGACAGGGGGCAATGAGCAGTTCTTC. The V gene is TRBV15, the J gene TRBJ2-1, with 11 bases lining up with TRBD1. V lost 5 bases to trimming and J lost 6 bases; unmatched junction nucleotides: 0. The CDR3 runs 13 residues. CDR1 and CDR2 from the germline V gene are LNHNV and YYDKDF (reference sequence).

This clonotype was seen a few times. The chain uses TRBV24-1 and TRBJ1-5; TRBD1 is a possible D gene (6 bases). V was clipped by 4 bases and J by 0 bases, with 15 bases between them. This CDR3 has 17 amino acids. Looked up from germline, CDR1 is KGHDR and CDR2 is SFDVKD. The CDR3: CATSELRGQYSNQPQHF. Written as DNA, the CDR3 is TGTGCCACCAGTGAGCTCAGGGGCCAATATAGCAATCAGCCCCAGCATTTT.

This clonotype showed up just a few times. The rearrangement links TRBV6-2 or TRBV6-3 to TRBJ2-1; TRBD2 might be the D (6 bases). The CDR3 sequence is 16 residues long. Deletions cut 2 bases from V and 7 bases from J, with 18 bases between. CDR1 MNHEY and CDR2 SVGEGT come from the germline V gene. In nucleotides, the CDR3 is TGTGCCAGCAGTTACGGGGGGTCCCCTCGCGCAAATGAGCAGTTCTTC. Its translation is CASSYGGSPRANEQFF.

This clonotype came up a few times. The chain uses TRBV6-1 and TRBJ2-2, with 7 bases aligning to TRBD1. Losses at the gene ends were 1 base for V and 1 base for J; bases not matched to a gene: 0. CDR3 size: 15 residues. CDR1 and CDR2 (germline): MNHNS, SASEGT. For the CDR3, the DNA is TGTGCCAGCAGTGAAGGGACAGGGAACACCGGGGAGCTGTTTTTT. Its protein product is CASSEGTGNTGELFF.

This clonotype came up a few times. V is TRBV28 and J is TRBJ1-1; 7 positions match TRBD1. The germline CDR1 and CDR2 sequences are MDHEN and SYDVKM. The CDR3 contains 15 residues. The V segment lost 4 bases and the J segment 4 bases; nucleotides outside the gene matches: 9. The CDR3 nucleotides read TGTGCCAGCAGTTCCCCCGGACAGGTGAGCACTGAAGCTTTCTTT. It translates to CASSSPGQVSTEAFF. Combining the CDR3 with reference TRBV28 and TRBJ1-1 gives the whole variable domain DVKVTQSSRYLVKRTGEKVFLECVQDMDHENMFWYRQDPGLGLRLIYFSYDVKMKEKGDIPEGYSVSREKKERFSLILESASTNQTSMYLCASSSPGQVSTEAFFGQGTRLTVV.

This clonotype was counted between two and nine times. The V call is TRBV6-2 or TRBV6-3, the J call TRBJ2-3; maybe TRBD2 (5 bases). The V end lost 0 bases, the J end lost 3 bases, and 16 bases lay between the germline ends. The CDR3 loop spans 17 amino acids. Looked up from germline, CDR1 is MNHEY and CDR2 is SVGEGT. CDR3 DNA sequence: TGTGCCAGCAGTTACTCGATCTGGACCCGGGGAACAGATACGCAGTATTTT. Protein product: CASSYSIWTRGTDTQYF.

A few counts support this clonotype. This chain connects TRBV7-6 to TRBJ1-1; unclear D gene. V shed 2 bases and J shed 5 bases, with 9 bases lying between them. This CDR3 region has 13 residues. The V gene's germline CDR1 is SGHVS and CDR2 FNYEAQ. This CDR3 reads CASSLTQATEAFF. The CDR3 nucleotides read TGTGCCAGCAGCTTAACGCAGGCAACTGAAGCTTTCTTT. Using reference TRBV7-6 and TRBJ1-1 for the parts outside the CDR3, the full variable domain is GAGVSQSPRYKVTKRGQDVALRCDPISGHVSLYWYRQALGQGPEFLTYFNYEAQQDKSGLPNDRFSAERPEGSISTLTIQRTEQRDSAMYRCASSLTQATEAFFGQGTRLTVV.

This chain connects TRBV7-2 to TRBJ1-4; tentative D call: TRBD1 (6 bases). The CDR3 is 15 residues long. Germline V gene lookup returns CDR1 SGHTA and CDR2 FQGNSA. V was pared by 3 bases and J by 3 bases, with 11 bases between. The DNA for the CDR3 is TGTGCCAGCAGCTTGAACAGGGCGGCTAATGAAAAACTGTTTTTT. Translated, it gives CASSLNRAANEKLFF. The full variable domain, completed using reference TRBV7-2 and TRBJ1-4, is GAGVSQSPSNKVTEKGKDVELRCDPISGHTALYWYRQSLGQGLEFLIYFQGNSAPDKSGLPSDRFSAERTGGSVSTLTIQRTQQEDSAVYLCASSLNRAANEKLFFGSGTQLSVL.

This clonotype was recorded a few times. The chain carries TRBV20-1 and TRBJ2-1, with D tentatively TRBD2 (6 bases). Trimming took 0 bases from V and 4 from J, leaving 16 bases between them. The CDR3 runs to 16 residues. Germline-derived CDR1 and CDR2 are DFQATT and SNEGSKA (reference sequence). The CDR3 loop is CSARDVGTSIYNEQFF. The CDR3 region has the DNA TGCAGTGCTAGAGATGTGGGGACTTCCATTTACAATGAGCAGTTCTTC.

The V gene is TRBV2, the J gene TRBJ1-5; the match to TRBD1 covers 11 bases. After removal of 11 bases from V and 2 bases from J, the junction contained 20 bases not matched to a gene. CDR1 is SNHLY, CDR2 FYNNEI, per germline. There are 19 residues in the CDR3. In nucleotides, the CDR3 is TGTGCCTTCAGCAGCGCCGGACAGGGGGCTCATTGGGGCAATCAGCCCCAGCATTTT. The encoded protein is CAFSSAGQGAHWGNQPQHF.

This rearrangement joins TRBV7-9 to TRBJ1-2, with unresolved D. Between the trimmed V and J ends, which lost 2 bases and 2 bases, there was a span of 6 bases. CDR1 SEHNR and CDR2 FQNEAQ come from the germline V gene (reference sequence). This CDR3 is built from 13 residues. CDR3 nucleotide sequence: TGTGCCAGCAGCTTAAACATGAACTATGGCTACACCTTC. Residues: CASSLNMNYGYTF.

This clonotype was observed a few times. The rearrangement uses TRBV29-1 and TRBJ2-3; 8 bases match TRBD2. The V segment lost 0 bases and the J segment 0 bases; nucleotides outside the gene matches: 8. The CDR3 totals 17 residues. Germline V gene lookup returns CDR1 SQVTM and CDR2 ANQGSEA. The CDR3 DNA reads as TGCAGCGTTGAAGATCCGGGGGGGCGAATAAGCACAGATACGCAGTATTTT. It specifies CSVEDPGGRISTDTQYF.

CDR3 in amino acids: CATSRGGTSYEQYF. The CDR3 nucleotides read TGTGCCACCAGCAGAGGTGGGACCTCCTACGAGCAGTACTTC. This chain joins TRBV15 and TRBJ2-7; TRBD1 or TRBD2 may be the D gene (5 bases each). The CDR3 has 14 residues. CDR1 LNHNV and CDR2 YYDKDF come from the germline V gene (reference sequence). The V and J ends lost 1 base and 0 bases respectively, with 7 bases between them. Looking up the rest from reference TRBV15 and TRBJ2-7 gives the full variable domain: DAMVIQNPRYQVTQFGKPVTLSCSQTLNHNVMYWYQQKSSQAPKLLFHYYDKDFNNEADTPDNFQSRRPNTSFCFLDIRSPGLGDTAMYLCATSRGGTSYEQYFGPGTRLTVT.

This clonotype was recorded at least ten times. Written as DNA, the CDR3 is TGTGCCAGCAGTTTTTTAGGCTCCTACGAGCAGTACTTC. Protein product: CASSFLGSYEQYF. The chain has TRBV27 and TRBJ2-7; no reliable D call. Germline CDR1 and CDR2: MNHEY and SMNVEV (reference sequence). Trimming stripped 3 bases from V and 0 bases from J, with 6 bases between. The CDR3 totals 13 residues.

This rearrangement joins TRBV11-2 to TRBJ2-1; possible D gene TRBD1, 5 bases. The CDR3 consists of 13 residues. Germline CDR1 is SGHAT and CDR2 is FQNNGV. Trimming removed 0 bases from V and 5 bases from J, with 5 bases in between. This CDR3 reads CASSLETDNEQFF. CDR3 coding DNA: TGTGCCAGCAGCTTAGAGACAGACAATGAGCAGTTCTTC. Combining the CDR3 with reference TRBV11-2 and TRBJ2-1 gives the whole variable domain EAGVAQSPRYKIIEKRQSVAFWCNPISGHATLYWYQQILGQGPKLLIQFQNNGVVDDSQLPKDRFSAERLKGVDSTLKIQPAKLEDSAVYLCASSLETDNEQFFGPGTRLTVL.

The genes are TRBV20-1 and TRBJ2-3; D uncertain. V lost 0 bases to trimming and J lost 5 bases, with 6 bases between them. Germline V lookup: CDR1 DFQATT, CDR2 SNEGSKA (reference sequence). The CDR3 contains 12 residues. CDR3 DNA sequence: TGCAGTGCTAGAGATATGATAGATACGCAGTATTTT. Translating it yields CSARDMIDTQYF.

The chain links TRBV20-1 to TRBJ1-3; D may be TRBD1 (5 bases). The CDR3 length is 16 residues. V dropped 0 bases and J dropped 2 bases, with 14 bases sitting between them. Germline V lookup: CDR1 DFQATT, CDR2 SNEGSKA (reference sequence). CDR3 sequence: CSARDARGSTGNTIYF. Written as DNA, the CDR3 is TGCAGTGCTAGAGATGCCCGGGGGTCTACTGGAAACACCATATATTTT.

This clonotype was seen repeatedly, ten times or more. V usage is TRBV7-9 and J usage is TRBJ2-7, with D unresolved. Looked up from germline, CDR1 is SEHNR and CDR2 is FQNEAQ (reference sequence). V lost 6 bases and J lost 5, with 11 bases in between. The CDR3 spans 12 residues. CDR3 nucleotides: TGTGCCAGCAGTGGACCCGCGGACGAGCAGTACTTC. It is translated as CASSGPADEQYF.

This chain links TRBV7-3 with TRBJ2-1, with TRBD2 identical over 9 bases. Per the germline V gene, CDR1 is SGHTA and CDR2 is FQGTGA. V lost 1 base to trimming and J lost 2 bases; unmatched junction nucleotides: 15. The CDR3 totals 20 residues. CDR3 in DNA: TGTGCCAGCAGCTTAAGGGGGGGATTAGCGGGAGAGAGTACCTACAATGAGCAGTTCTTC. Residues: CASSLRGGLAGESTYNEQFF.

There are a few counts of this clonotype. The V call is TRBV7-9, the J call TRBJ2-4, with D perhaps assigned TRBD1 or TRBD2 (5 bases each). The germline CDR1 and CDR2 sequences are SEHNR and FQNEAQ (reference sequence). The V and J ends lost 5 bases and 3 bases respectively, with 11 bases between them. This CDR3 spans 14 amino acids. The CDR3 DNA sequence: TGTGCCAGCAGCCCTGGGACGGACAAAAACATTCAGTACTTC. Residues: CASSPGTDKNIQYF.